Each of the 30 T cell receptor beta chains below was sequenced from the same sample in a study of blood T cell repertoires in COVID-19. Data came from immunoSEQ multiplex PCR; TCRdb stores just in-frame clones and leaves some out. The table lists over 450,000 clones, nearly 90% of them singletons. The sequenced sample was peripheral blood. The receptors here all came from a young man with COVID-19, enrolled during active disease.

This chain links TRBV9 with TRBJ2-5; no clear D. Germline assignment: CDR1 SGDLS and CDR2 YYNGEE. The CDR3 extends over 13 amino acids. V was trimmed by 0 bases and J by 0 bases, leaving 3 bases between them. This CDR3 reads CASSVDNQETQYF. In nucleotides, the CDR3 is TGTGCCAGCAGCGTAGATAACCAAGAGACCCAGTACTTC.

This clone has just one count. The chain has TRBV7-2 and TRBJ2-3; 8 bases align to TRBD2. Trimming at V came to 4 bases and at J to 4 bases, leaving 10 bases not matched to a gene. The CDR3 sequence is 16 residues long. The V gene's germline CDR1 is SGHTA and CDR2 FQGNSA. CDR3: CASSSGTRLIPDTQYF. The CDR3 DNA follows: TGTGCCAGCAGCTCGGGGACTAGACTAATCCCAGATACGCAGTATTTT.

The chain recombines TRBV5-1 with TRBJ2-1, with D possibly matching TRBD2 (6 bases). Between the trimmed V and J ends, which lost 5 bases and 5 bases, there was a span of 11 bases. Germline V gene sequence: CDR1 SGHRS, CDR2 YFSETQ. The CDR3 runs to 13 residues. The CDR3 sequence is CASSPGTHNEQFF. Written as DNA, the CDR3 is TGCGCCAGCAGTCCCGGGACTCACAATGAGCAGTTCTTC.

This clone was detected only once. DNA of the CDR3: TGTGCCACCGGGACTAGCGGGAACCGGGAGCTGTTTTTT. It is translated as CATGTSGNRELFF. The genes are TRBV24-1 and TRBJ2-2, with 13 bases aligning to TRBD2. The V gene's germline CDR1 is KGHDR and CDR2 SFDVKD. The CDR3 contains 13 residues. J was trimmed by 9 bases and V by 9 bases; bases with no gene match: 3.

The CDR3 loop is CSAGWEGTEAFF. CDR3 DNA: TGCAGCGCTGGGTGGGAGGGCACTGAAGCTTTCTTT. The rearrangement uses TRBV29-1 and TRBJ1-1; D is ambiguous. The length of the CDR3 is 12 residues. Between the trimmed V and J ends, which lost 7 bases and 4 bases, there was a span of 13 bases. Germline V gene sequence: CDR1 SQVTM, CDR2 ANQGSEA.

CDR3 sequence reads: CASSLAGGSGGYEQYF. The DNA for the CDR3 is TGTGCCAGCAGCTTAGCCGGAGGGTCAGGGGGATACGAGCAGTACTTC. The J gene is TRBJ2-7, the V gene TRBV7-9; D is possibly TRBD1 (7 bases). CDR1 and CDR2 (germline): SEHNR, FQNEAQ (reference sequence). This CDR3 has 16 residues. Between the trimmed V and J ends, which lost 0 bases and 4 bases, there was a span of 16 bases.

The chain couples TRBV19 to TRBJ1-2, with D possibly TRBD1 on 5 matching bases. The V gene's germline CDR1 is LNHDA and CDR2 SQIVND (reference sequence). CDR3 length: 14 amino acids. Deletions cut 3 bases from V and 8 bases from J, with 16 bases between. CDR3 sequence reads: CASSILVAGVGYTF. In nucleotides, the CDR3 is TGTGCCAGTAGTATCCTGGTGGCGGGGGTAGGCTACACCTTC.

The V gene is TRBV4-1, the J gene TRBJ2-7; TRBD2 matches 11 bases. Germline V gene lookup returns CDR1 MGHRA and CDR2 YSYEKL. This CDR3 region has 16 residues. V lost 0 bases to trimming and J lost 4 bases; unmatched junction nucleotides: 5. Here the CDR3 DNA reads TGCGCCAGCAGCCAAGATCAAGCTAGCGGGAGGTACGAGCAGTACTTC. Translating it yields CASSQDQASGRYEQYF.

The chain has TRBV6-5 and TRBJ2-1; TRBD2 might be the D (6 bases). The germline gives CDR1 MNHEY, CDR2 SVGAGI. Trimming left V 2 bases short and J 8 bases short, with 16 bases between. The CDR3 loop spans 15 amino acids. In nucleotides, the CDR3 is TGTGCCAGCAGTTACGGTCGGGCGGGAAGCTATGAGCAGTTCTTC. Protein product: CASSYGRAGSYEQFF.

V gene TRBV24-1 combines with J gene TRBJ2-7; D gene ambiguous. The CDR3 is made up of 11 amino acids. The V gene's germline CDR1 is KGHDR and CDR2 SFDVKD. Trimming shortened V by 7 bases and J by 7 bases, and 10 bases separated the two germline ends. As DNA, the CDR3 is TGTGCCACCAGCCGGGTTAGGGAGCAGTACTTC. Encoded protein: CATSRVREQYF.

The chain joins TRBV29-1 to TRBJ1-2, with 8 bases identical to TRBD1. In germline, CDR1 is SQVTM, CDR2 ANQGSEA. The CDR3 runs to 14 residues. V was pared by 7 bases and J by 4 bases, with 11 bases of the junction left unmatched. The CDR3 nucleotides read TGCAGCGCGGGGCAGGGGGCCGTGGGCTATGGCTACACCTTC. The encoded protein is CSAGQGAVGYGYTF. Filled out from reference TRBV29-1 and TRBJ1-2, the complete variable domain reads SAVISQKPSRDICQRGTSLTIQCQVDSQVTMMFWYRQQPGQSLTLIATANQGSEATYESGFVIDKFPISRPNLTFSTLTVSNMSPEDSSIYLCSAGQGAVGYGYTFGSGTRLTVV.

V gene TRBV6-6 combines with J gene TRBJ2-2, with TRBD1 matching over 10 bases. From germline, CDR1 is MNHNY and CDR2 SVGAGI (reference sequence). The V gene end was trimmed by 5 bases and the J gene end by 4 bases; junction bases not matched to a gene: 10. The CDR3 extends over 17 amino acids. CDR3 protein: CASSPPGQGSRTGELFF. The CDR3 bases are TGTGCCAGCAGTCCTCCGGGACAGGGGTCCCGCACCGGGGAGCTGTTTTTT.

The CDR3, as DNA: TGTGCCAGCAGCTTTTCACGGAATGAGCAGTTCTTC. This gives the protein CASSFSRNEQFF. This chain uses TRBV7-9 with TRBJ2-1; D gene uncertain. In germline, CDR1 is SEHNR, CDR2 FQNEAQ (reference sequence). V was shortened by 3 bases and J by 7 bases, with 7 bases between the two germline ends. This CDR3 has 12 residues.

DNA for the CDR3: TGTGCCAGCTCACCTCAGGGAAGGGTCTATGAGCAGTTCTTC. Protein product: CASSPQGRVYEQFF. This chain connects TRBV18 to TRBJ2-1; a weak D match, TRBD1 (5 bases). V dropped 3 bases and J dropped 8 bases, with 14 bases sitting between them. From germline, CDR1 is KGHSH and CDR2 LQKENI. CDR3 length equals 14 residues. Filled out from reference TRBV18 and TRBJ2-1, the complete variable domain reads NAGVMQNPRHLVRRRGQEARLRCSPMKGHSHVYWYRQLPEEGLKFMVYLQKENIIDESGMPKERFSAEFPKEGPSILRIQQVVRGDSAAYFCASSPQGRVYEQFFGPGTRLTVL.

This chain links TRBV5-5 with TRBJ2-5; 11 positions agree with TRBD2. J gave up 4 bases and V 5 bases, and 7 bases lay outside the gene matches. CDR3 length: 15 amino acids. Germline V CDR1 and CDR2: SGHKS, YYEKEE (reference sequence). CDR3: CASSSLAGGRETQYF. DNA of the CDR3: TGTGCCAGCAGTTCTCTAGCGGGAGGTCGAGAGACCCAGTACTTC.

The CDR3 DNA reads as TGTGCCAGCAGTTACTCATCCGGACTGACTGGAAACACCATATATTTT. It encodes CASSYSSGLTGNTIYF. The J gene is TRBJ1-3, the V gene TRBV6-6, with unresolved D. Trimming pared 0 bases from V and 2 bases from J, leaving 11 bases between. This CDR3 has 16 residues. Per the germline V gene, CDR1 is MNHNY and CDR2 is SVGAGI (reference sequence).

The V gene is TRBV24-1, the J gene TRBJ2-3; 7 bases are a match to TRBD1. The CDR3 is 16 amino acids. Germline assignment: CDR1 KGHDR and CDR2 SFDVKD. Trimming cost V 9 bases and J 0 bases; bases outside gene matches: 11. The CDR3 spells CATQRGTAPSTDTQYF. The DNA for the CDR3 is TGTGCCACCCAGAGAGGGACAGCCCCAAGCACAGATACGCAGTATTTT.

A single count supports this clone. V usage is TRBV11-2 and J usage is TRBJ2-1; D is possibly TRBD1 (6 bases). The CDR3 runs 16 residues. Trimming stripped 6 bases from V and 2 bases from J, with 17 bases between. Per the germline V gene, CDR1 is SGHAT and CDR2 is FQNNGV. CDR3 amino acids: CASRTLARTAYNEQFF. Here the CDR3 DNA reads TGTGCCAGCAGAACGTTAGCGCGGACAGCCTACAATGAGCAGTTCTTC.

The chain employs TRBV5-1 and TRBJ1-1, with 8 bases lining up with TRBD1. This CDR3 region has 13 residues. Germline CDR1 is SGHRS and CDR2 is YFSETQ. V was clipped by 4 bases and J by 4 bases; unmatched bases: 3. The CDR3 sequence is CASSGTGGTEAFF. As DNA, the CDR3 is TGCGCCAGCAGCGGGACAGGCGGCACTGAAGCTTTCTTT.

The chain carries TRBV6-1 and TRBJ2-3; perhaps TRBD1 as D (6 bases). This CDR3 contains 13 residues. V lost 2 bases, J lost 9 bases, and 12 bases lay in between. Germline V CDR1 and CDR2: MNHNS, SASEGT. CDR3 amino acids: CASSELTGMTQYF. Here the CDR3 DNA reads TGTGCCAGCAGTGAATTAACAGGGATGACGCAGTATTTT.

CDR3 in DNA: TGTGCCAGCACCCAAACCGTACAGGGCGGAGGCTACACCTTC. Translated: CASTQTVQGGGYTF. This chain links TRBV6-5 with TRBJ1-2, with a weak D call TRBD1 (6 bases). The germline CDR1 and CDR2 sequences are MNHEY and SVGAGI. Trimming left V 7 bases short and J 8 bases short, with 20 bases between. This CDR3 comprises 14 residues.

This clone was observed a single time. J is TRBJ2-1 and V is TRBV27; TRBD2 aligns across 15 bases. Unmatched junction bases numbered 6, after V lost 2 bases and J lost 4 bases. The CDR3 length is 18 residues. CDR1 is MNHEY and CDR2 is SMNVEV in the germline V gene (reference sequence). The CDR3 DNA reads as TGTGCCAGCAGTTTAGCGTCCGGGACTAGCGGGGGGTACAATGAGCAGTTCTTC. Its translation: CASSLASGTSGGYNEQFF.

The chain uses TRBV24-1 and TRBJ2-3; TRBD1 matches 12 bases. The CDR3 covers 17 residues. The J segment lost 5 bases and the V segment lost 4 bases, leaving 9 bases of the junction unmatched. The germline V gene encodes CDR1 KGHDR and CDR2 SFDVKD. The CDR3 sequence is CATSDPRDRGHRDTQYF. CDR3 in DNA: TGTGCCACCAGTGACCCCCGGGACAGGGGGCATAGAGATACGCAGTATTTT.

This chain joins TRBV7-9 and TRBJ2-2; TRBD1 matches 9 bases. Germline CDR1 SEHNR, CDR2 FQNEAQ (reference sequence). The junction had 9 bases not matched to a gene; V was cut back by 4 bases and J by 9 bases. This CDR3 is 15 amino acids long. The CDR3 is CASSSETGGHRELFF. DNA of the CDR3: TGTGCCAGCAGCTCCGAGACAGGGGGGCACCGGGAGCTGTTTTTT.

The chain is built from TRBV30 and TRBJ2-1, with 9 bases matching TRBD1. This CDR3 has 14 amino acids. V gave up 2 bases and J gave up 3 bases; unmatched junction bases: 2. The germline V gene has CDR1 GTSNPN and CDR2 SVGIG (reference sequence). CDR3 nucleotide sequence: TGTGCCTGGAGTCTGGGACAGGGCTACAATGAGCAGTTCTTC. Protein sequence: CAWSLGQGYNEQFF. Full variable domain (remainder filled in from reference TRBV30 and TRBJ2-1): SQTIHQWPATLVQPVGSPLSLECTVEGTSNPNLYWYRQAAGRGLQLLFYSVGIGQISSEVPQNLSASRPQDRQFILSSKKLLLSDSGFYLCAWSLGQGYNEQFFGPGTRLTVL.

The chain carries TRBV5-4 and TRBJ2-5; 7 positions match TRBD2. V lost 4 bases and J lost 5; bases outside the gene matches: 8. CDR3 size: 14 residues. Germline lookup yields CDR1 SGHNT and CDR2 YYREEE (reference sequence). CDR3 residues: CASSPAGREETQYF. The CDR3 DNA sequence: TGTGCCAGCAGCCCGGCAGGGCGGGAGGAGACCCAGTACTTC. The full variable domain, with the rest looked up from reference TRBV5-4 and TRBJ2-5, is ETGVTQSPTHLIKTRGQQVTLRCSSQSGHNTVSWYQQALGQGPQFIFQYYREEENGRGNFPPRFSGLQFPNYSSELNVNALELDDSALYLCASSPAGREETQYFGPGTRLLVL.

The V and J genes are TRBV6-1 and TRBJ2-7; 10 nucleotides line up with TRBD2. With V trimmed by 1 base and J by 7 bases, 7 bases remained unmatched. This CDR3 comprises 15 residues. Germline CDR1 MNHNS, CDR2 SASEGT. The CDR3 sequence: CASSEGAGGPLEQYF. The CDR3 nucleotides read TGTGCCAGCAGTGAAGGAGCGGGAGGGCCGTTGGAGCAGTACTTC.

The CDR3 reads CASSQTGQGAGNTIYF. The CDR3 DNA reads as TGTGCCAGCAGCCAAACAGGACAGGGGGCTGGAAACACCATATATTTT. V gene TRBV3-1 (or the pseudogene TRBV3-2) combines with J gene TRBJ1-3, with 10 bases identical to TRBD1. Unmatched junction bases numbered 3, after V lost 2 bases and J lost 2 bases. The germline V gene encodes CDR1 LGHDT and CDR2 YNNKEL (reference sequence). The CDR3 is 16 amino acids.

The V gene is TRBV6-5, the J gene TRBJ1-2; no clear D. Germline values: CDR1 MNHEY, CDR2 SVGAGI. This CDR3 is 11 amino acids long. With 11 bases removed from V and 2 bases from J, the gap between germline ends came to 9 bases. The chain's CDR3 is CAALGNYGYTF. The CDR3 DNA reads TGTGCCGCACTCGGGAACTATGGCTACACCTTC.

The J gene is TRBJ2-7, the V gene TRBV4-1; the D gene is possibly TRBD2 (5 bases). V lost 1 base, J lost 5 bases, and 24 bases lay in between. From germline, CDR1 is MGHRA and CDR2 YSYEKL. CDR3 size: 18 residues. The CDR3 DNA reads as TGCGCCAGCAGCCAAGGGGCAGGTGCCCGTCGGACTCACAACGAGCAGTACTTC. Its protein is CASSQGAGARRTHNEQYF.